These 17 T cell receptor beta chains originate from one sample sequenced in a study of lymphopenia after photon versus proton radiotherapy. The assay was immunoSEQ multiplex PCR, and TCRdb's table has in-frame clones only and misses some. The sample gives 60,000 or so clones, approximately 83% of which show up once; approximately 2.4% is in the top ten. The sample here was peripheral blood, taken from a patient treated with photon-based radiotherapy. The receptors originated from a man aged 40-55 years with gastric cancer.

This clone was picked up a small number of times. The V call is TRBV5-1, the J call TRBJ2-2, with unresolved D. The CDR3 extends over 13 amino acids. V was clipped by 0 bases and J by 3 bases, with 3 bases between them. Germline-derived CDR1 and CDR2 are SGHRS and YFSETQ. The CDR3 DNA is TGCGCCAGCAGCTTGGGCGACACCGGGGAGCTGTTTTTT. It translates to CASSLGDTGELFF.

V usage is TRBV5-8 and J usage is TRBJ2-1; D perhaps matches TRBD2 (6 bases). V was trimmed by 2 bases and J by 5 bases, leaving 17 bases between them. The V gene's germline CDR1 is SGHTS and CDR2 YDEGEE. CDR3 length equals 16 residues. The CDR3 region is CASSFEGLARHNEQFF. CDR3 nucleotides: TGTGCCAGCAGCTTTGAGGGGCTAGCGAGACACAATGAGCAGTTCTTC. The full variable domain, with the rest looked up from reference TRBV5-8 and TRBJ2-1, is EAGVTQSPTHLIKTRGQQATLRCSPISGHTSVYWYQQALGLGLQFLLWYDEGEERNRGNFPPRFSGRQFPNYSSELNVNALELEDSALYLCASSFEGLARHNEQFFGPGTRLTVL.

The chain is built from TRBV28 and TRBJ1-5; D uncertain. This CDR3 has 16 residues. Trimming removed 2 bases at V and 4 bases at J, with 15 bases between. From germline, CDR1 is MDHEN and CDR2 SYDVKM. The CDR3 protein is CASSLVSGKGNQPQHF. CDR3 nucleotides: TGTGCCAGCAGTTTAGTGTCGGGCAAGGGAAATCAGCCCCAGCATTTT.

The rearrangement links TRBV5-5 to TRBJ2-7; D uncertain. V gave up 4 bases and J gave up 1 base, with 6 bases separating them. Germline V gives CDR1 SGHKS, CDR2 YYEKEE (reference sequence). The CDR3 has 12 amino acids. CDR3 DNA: TGTGCCAGCAGCGATGCTTCCTACGAGCAGTACTTC. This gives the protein CASSDASYEQYF. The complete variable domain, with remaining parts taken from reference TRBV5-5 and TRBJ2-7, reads DAGVTQSPTHLIKTRGQQVTLRCSPISGHKSVSWYQQVLGQGPQFIFQYYEKEERGRGNFPDRFSARQFPNYSSELNVNALLLGDSALYLCASSDASYEQYFGPGTRLTVT.

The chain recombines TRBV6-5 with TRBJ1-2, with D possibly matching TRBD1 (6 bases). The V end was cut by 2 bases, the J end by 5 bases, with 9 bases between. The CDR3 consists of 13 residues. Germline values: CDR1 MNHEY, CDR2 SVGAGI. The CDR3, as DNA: TGTGCCAGCAGTTACCGACAGGCGTATGGCTACACCTTC. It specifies CASSYRQAYGYTF.

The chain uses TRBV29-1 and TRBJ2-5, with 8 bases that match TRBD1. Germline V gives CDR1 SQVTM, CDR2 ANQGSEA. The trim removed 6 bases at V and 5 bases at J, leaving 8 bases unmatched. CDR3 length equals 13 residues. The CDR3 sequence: CSVRTGTRETQYF. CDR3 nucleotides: TGCAGCGTGAGGACAGGGACAAGGGAGACCCAGTACTTC.

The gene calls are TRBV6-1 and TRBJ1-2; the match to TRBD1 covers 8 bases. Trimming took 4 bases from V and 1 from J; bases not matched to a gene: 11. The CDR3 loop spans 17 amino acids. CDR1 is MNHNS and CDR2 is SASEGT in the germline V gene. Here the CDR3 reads CASSARQGTYLNYGYTF. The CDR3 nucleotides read TGTGCCAGCAGTGCCAGACAGGGGACATACCTTAACTATGGCTACACCTTC.

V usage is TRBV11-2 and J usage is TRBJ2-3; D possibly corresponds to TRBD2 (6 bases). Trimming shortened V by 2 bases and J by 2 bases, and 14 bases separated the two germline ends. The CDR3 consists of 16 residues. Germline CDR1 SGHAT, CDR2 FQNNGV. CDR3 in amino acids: CASSLTGRGSTDTQYF. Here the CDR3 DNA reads TGTGCCAGCAGCTTAACGGGGCGGGGTTCCACAGATACGCAGTATTTT. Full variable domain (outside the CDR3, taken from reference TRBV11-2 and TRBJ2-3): EAGVAQSPRYKIIEKRQSVAFWCNPISGHATLYWYQQILGQGPKLLIQFQNNGVVDDSQLPKDRFSAERLKGVDSTLKIQPAKLEDSAVYLCASSLTGRGSTDTQYFGPGTRLTVL.

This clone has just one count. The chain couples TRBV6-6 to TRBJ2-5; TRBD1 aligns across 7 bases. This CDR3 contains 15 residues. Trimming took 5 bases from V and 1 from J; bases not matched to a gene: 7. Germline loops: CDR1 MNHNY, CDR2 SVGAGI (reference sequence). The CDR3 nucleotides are TGTGCCAGCAGTAGTAGGGGGCAGGTCCAAGAGACCCAGTACTTC. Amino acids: CASSSRGQVQETQYF.

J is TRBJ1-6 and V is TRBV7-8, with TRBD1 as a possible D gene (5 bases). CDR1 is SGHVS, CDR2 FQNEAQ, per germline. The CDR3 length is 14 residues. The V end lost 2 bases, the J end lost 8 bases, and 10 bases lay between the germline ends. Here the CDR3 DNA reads TGTGCCAGCAGCTTAAGGCGGGGCGATTCACCCCTCCACTTT. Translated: CASSLRRGDSPLHF.

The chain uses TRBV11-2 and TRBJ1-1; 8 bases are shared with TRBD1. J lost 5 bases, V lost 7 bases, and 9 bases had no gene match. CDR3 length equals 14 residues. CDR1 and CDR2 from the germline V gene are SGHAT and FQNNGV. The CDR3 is CASTADRAGTEAFF. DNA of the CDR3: TGTGCCAGCACTGCGGACAGGGCGGGGACTGAAGCTTTCTTT.

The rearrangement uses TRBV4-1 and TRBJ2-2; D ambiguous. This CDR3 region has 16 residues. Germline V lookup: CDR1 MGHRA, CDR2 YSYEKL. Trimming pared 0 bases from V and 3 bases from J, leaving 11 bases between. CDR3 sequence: CASSQDPGGYTGELFF. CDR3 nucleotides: TGCGCCAGCAGCCAAGATCCCGGTGGATACACCGGGGAGCTGTTTTTT.

Written as DNA, the CDR3 is TGTGCCAGCACCACAGCCATGAACACTGAAGCTTTCTTT. Encoded protein: CASTTAMNTEAFF. The V and J genes are TRBV7-9 and TRBJ1-1; D gene uncertain. V was pared by 7 bases and J by 0 bases, with 9 bases between. The CDR3 totals 13 residues. Per the germline V gene, CDR1 is SEHNR and CDR2 is FQNEAQ (reference sequence). The full variable domain, rest sourced from reference TRBV7-9 and TRBJ1-1, is DTGVSQNPRHKITKRGQNVTFRCDPISEHNRLYWYRQTLGQGPEFLTYFQNEAQLEKSRLLSDRFSAERPKGSFSTLEIQRTEQGDSAMYLCASTTAMNTEAFFGQGTRLTVV.

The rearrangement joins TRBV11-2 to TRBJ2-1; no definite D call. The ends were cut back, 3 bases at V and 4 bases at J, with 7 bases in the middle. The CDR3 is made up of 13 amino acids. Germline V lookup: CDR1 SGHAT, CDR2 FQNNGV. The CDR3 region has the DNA TGTGCCAGCAGCTTTTCAGGTTACAATGAGCAGTTCTTC. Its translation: CASSFSGYNEQFF. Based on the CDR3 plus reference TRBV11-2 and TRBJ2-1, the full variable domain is EAGVAQSPRYKIIEKRQSVAFWCNPISGHATLYWYQQILGQGPKLLIQFQNNGVVDDSQLPKDRFSAERLKGVDSTLKIQPAKLEDSAVYLCASSFSGYNEQFFGPGTRLTVL.

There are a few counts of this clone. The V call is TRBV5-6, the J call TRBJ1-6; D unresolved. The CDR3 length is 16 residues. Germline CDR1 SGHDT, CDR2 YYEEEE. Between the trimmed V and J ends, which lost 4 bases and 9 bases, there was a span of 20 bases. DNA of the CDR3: TGTGCCAGCAGCATCGCCGGGCCCGGGGAGGCTTCACCCCTCCACTTT. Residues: CASSIAGPGEASPLHF.

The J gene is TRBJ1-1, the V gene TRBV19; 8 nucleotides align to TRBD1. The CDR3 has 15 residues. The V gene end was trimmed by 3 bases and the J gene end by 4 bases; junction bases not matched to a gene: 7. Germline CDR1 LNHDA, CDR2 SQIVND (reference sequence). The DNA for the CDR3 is TGTGCCAGTAGTATCCAGGGGGCGTTGGGCACTGAAGCTTTCTTT. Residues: CASSIQGALGTEAFF.

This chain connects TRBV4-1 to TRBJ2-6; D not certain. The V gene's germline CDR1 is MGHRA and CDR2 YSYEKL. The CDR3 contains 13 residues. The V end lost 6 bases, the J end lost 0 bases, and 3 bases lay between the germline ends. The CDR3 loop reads CASRSSGANVLTF. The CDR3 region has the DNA TGCGCCAGCAGGAGCTCTGGGGCCAACGTCCTGACTTTC.